This T cell receptor beta chain was sequenced during a study of OX40 agonist ivuxolimab in advanced cancers. At the level of the whole study: The costimulatory receptor OX40 (CD134) was targeted by ivuxolimab, a fully human IgG2 agonistic monoclonal antibody. Intravenous ivuxolimab was administered to patients every 2 weeks at six dose levels: 0.01, 0.1, 0.3, 1.5, 3 and 10 mg/kg. Of the roughly 51 dose-escalation patients, hepatocellular carcinoma was present in around 20, melanoma in around 15, renal cell carcinoma in 9 and head and neck cancer in 9. In the dose-escalation cohort, around four fifths of patients were male, and the mean age was roughly 60 years, with a range of 23 to 79. Patients were allowed to have had prior anti-PD-1, anti-PD-L1 or anti-CTLA-4 therapy, and 40% of the dose-escalation patients had previously received checkpoint inhibitors. Partial responses occurred in three dose-escalation patients, of whom one had hepatocellular carcinoma and two had cutaneous melanoma. Peripheral TCRbeta sequencing was intended to test whether TCR sequence diversity was altered and clonal T-cell expansion was caused by ivuxolimab. The paper describes the monotherapy dose-escalation part (N of about 55 patients) of the phase I trial of ivuxolimab. Overall study outcomes, separate from this receptor: The antigen specificity of the clonally expanded peripheral T cells was not determined. Low levels of normalized T-cell clonal expansion were also seen in some nonresponding patients. At doses from 0.1 to 3.0 mg/kg, clonal expansion was seen in both CD4+ and CD8+ blood T cells between baseline and week 6. In the 0.1-3.0 mg/kg groups, partial responders had among the lowest normalized peripheral clonal expansion, particularly in CD8+ T cells. After ivuxolimab, more expanded clones were found on average in CD8+ T cells than in CD4+ T cells.

V has 5 bases trimmed and J has 4 bases trimmed; junction bases matching no gene number 8. From its cysteine to its phenylalanine, the CDR3 spans 16 amino acids. This entry keeps only the CDR3 DNA: 48 bases, framed from base 1. For CDR1 and CDR2, the germline V gene lists SGHTA and FQGNSA. To sequence the TCRbeta CDR3 region, genomic DNA was isolated from the sorted cells. TCRbeta CDR3 regions were sequenced using the immunoSEQ Assay. This immuneACCESS table, as held by TCRdb, lists in-frame sequences with V and J called but not all clones. Of the missing ones, under half trace to an unresolved V gene in checked studies; the others have no known cause. Here the sample has approximately 49,000 clones; approximately 84% occur a single time. The top ten clones comprise 9.9% of the sample. This clone was seen a single time. Its antigen target is currently unknown. No clone much larger than this one lies a single base away; base qualities are absent.

Patients with autoimmune disease history or receiving systemic immunosuppression were excluded from the trial. Peripheral blood for TCR sequencing was collected from all dose cohorts at baseline, on cycle 4 day 1, and on cycle 7 day 1. Samples were obtained from an open-label, multicenter, first-in-human phase I dose-escalation trial of ivuxolimab. Adults with locally advanced or metastatic melanoma, renal cell, hepatocellular, or head and neck squamous cell carcinoma were enrolled in the trial. Before TCR sequencing, CD4+ T cells and CD8+ T cells were sorted from peripheral blood as separate populations.

The origin of this receptor is an adult with an advanced solid tumor such as melanoma, head and neck, liver or kidney cancer. Here the sequenced sample was CD4+ or CD8+ T cells sorted from blood, taken in a trial of the OX40 agonist ivuxolimab. The chain joins TRBV7-2 to TRBJ2-1; 10 bases in between match TRBD1. The DNA sequence follows: TGTGCCAGCAGCCAGACCGGGACAGGGGCTTACAATGAGCAGTTCTTC. It translates to CASSQTGTGAYNEQFF.